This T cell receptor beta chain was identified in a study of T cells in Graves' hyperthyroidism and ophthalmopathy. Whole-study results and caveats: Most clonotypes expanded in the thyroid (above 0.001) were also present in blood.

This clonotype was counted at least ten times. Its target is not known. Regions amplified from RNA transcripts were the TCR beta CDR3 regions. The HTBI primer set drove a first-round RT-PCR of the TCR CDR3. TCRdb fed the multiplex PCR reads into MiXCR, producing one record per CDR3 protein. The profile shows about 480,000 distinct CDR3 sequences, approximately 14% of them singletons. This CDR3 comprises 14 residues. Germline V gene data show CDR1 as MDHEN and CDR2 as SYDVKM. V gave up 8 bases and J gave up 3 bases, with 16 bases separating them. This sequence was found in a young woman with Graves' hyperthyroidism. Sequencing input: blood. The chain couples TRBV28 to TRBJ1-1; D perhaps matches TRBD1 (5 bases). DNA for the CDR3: TGTGCCAGCGCCTCTTTGGGGCGGCACACTGAAGCTTTCTTT. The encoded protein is CASASLGRHTEAFF.